Each of the 19 T cell receptor beta chains below was sequenced from the same sample in a study of blood T cell repertoires in COVID-19 (dated by TCRdb to the early 2020s). The library was generated by the immunoSEQ multiplex PCR assay. TCRdb holds this immuneACCESS table with in-frame rearrangements only. Some clones are missing; in checked studies, unresolved V genes explain under half, and the rest has no known cause. The sample data list 270,000 or so clones, and 84% of these were observed just once. Clones ranked in the top ten supply approximately 9% of the sample. Sequenced: peripheral blood. These receptors were taken from a human donor in a cohort sampled during active COVID-19.

The chain couples TRBV6-5 to TRBJ2-5; 8 bases fit TRBD2. This CDR3 is built from 15 residues. The germline gives CDR1 MNHEY, CDR2 SVGAGI. Trimming removed 7 bases from V and 2 bases from J; junction bases left unmatched: 9. In DNA, the CDR3 is TGTGCCAGCATTACATCACTAGCGGTACAAGAGACCCAGTACTTC. It specifies CASITSLAVQETQYF.

This chain links TRBV11-3 with TRBJ2-1, with TRBD2 identical over 9 bases. The CDR3 runs to 15 residues. The J segment lost 7 bases and the V segment lost 1 base, leaving 5 bases of the junction unmatched. Looked up from germline, CDR1 is SGHNT and CDR2 is YENEEA. The CDR3, as DNA: TGTGCCAGCAGCTTAGCAAGCGGGGGGATAAATGAGCAGTTCTTC. This sequence encodes CASSLASGGINEQFF. The whole variable domain, remainder taken from reference TRBV11-3 and TRBJ2-1, is EAGVVQSPRYKIIEKKQPVAFWCNPISGHNTLYWYLQNLGQGPELLIRYENEEAVDDSQLPKDRFSAERLKGVDSTLKIQPAELGDSAVYLCASSLASGGINEQFFGPGTRLTVL.

The gene calls are TRBV7-2 and TRBJ2-5, with TRBD2 matching over 8 bases. Per germline, CDR1 SGHTA and CDR2 FQGNSA. The CDR3 consists of 15 residues. The junction had 9 bases not matched to a gene; V was cut back by 5 bases and J by 4 bases. The CDR3 sequence is CASSNGGAGSETQYF. In DNA form, the CDR3 reads TGTGCCAGCAGCAACGGGGGGGCGGGGTCAGAGACCCAGTACTTC.

The J gene is TRBJ2-2, the V gene TRBV9; D is undetermined. Trimming cost V 4 bases and J 2 bases, with 6 bases left between them. CDR3 length: 13 amino acids. Germline V lookup: CDR1 SGDLS, CDR2 YYNGEE. DNA of the CDR3: TGTGCCAGCAGCCCCCTAAACACCGGGGAGCTGTTTTTT. Encoded protein: CASSPLNTGELFF.

The gene calls are TRBV7-9 and TRBJ1-6; perhaps TRBD1 as D (6 bases). The CDR3 extends over 15 amino acids. Germline CDR1 is SEHNR and CDR2 is FQNEAQ (reference sequence). Trimming took off 5 bases at V and 10 bases at J, with 18 bases between the two ends. The CDR3 reads CASSPTARGKSPLHF. As DNA, the CDR3 is TGTGCCAGCAGCCCCACGGCCAGGGGTAAATCACCCCTCCACTTT.

The rearrangement links TRBV19 to TRBJ2-7; 8 bases line up with TRBD2. Losses at the gene ends were 4 bases for V and 0 bases for J; bases not matched to a gene: 5. Germline CDR1 and CDR2: LNHDA and SQIVND (reference sequence). The CDR3 extends over 15 amino acids. CDR3 sequence: CASSTLAGFSYEQYF. In DNA form, the CDR3 reads TGTGCCAGTAGTACCCTAGCGGGCTTCTCCTACGAGCAGTACTTC.

The chain combines TRBV2 with TRBJ1-5, with TRBD1 identical over 8 bases. The CDR3 length is 15 residues. The V segment lost 5 bases and the J segment 5 bases; nucleotides outside the gene matches: 8. Germline loops: CDR1 SNHLY, CDR2 FYNNEI. As DNA, the CDR3 is TGTGCCAGCAGTTCACAGGGGGTGAGAGATCAGCCCCAGCATTTT. This codes for CASSSQGVRDQPQHF.

For the CDR3, the DNA is TGTGCCAGCAGCTCCCCGGCAGGGGGCTCCTATGGCTACACCTTC. This sequence encodes CASSSPAGGSYGYTF. The V gene is TRBV7-2, the J gene TRBJ1-2; 8 bases match TRBD1. Germline V CDR1 and CDR2: SGHTA, FQGNSA. The ends lost 4 bases at V and 4 bases at J; junction bases unmatched: 8. There are 15 residues in the CDR3.

The rearrangement links TRBV2 to TRBJ1-3; TRBD1 matches at 7 bases. V shed 6 bases and J 1 base; nucleotides not matched to a gene: 3. This CDR3 contains 14 residues. Germline assignment: CDR1 SNHLY and CDR2 FYNNEI. This chain's CDR3 is CASRRDRSGNTIYF. The CDR3 nucleotides read TGTGCCAGCAGACGGGACAGATCTGGAAACACCATATATTTT. Filled out from reference TRBV2 and TRBJ1-3, the complete variable domain reads EPEVTQTPSHQVTQMGQEVILRCVPISNHLYFYWYRQILGQKVEFLVSFYNNEISEKSEIFDDQFSVERPDGSNFTLKIRSTKLEDSAMYFCASRRDRSGNTIYFGEGSWLTVV.

The gene calls are TRBV6-1 and TRBJ1-2; D unresolved. V dropped 1 base and J dropped 5 bases, with 5 bases sitting between them. This CDR3 contains 12 residues. CDR1 MNHNS and CDR2 SASEGT come from the germline V gene. CDR3 sequence (DNA): TGTGCCAGCAGTGAAGTCTCTTATGGCTACACCTTC. It codes for CASSEVSYGYTF.

The V and J genes are TRBV18 and TRBJ1-5; D uncertain. Looked up from germline, CDR1 is KGHSH and CDR2 is LQKENI. The CDR3 covers 16 residues. The ends were cut back, 2 bases at V and 2 bases at J, with 13 bases in the middle. In nucleotides, the CDR3 is TGTGCCAGCTCACCAGTGCAGACACACGGCAATCAGCCCCAGCATTTT. Translated: CASSPVQTHGNQPQHF.

The chain has TRBV27 and TRBJ1-2; perhaps TRBD1 as D (6 bases). Deletions cut 1 base from V and 8 bases from J, with 14 bases between. The V gene's germline CDR1 is MNHEY and CDR2 SMNVEV (reference sequence). There are 14 residues in the CDR3. CDR3 nucleotides: TGTGCCAGCAGTTTATTTCCTACAGGGATAGGCTACACCTTC. It specifies CASSLFPTGIGYTF.

Written as DNA, the CDR3 is TGTGCCAGCAGCCCACGACGACTAGCGGGAGTTAGGGATGAGCAGTTCTTC. Translating gives CASSPRRLAGVRDEQFF. V and J are TRBV11-2 and TRBJ2-1, with 12 nucleotides matching TRBD2. The V gene's germline CDR1 is SGHAT and CDR2 FQNNGV. V was clipped by 5 bases and J by 8 bases; unmatched bases: 13. The CDR3 extends over 17 amino acids.

V and J are TRBV6-1 and TRBJ1-2, with 12 bases matching TRBD1. The CDR3 runs 16 residues. The V gene's germline CDR1 is MNHNS and CDR2 SASEGT. V gave up 2 bases and J gave up 4 bases; unmatched junction bases: 5. CDR3 nucleotides: TGTGCCAGCAGTGAACTGGGACAGGGGGCAGGCTATGGCTACACCTTC. Protein product: CASSELGQGAGYGYTF.

This chain links TRBV15 with TRBJ2-1; D is perhaps TRBD2 (5 bases). Germline V gene lookup returns CDR1 LNHNV and CDR2 YYDKDF (reference sequence). The V and J ends lost 7 bases and 7 bases respectively, with 23 bases between them. The CDR3 is 16 residues long. For the CDR3, the DNA is TGTGCCACCATGAGTAGAGGAACATCTGGGAGAAATGAGCAGTTCTTC. Protein sequence: CATMSRGTSGRNEQFF.

V usage is TRBV10-2 and J usage is TRBJ1-6, with 7 nucleotides matching TRBD1. The CDR3 totals 16 residues. Germline V gene sequence: CDR1 WSHSY, CDR2 SAAADI. V was pared by 4 bases and J by 9 bases, with 12 bases of the junction left unmatched. Written as DNA, the CDR3 is TGCGCCAGCAGTGCCCAACAGGACAGGTCTACTTCACCCCTCCACTTT. It translates to CASSAQQDRSTSPLHF.

This clone has more than one count but fewer than ten. This chain uses TRBV15 with TRBJ1-5; no firm D call. V gave up 0 bases and J gave up 3 bases, with 9 bases separating them. The CDR3 loop spans 15 amino acids. Germline V gene sequence: CDR1 LNHNV, CDR2 YYDKDF (reference sequence). CDR3 DNA sequence: TGTGCCACCAGCAGAGATCAAGAGAACAATCAGCCCCAGCATTTT. Translating it yields CATSRDQENNQPQHF.

This rearrangement joins TRBV5-4 to TRBJ2-7; 11 nucleotides align to TRBD2. The CDR3 has 16 residues. The germline gives CDR1 SGHNT, CDR2 YYREEE (reference sequence). V dropped 5 bases and J dropped 1; count of bases not matched to a gene: 8. CDR3 DNA sequence: TGTGCCAGCAGTTTCAGACTAGCGGGGCCGTCCTACGAGCAGTACTTC. This translates into CASSFRLAGPSYEQYF.

This clone was found a few times. This chain joins TRBV5-6 and TRBJ2-1, with a weak D call TRBD2 (5 bases). Germline values: CDR1 SGHDT, CDR2 YYEEEE. This CDR3 comprises 14 residues. Trimming took off 4 bases at V and 1 base at J, with 9 bases between the two ends. This CDR3 is CASSAGLSYNEQFF. The CDR3 nucleotides read TGTGCCAGCAGCGCTGGACTTTCCTACAATGAGCAGTTCTTC.